The sample holds a few counts of the clone carrying this T cell receptor beta chain. Its antigen is not identified. The sample comes from a study of T-cell memory formation after mild COVID-19. Findings and caveats of the study: Among clones peaking at day 37 in the second wave, SARS-CoV-2 specificity remained unconfirmed. Pre-infection memory carried some responding clones, suggesting that cross-reactive memory joined.

UMIs and sample barcodes were carried by the TCR alpha and TCR beta cDNA libraries that 5'RACE produced using constant-segment primers. One entry per CDR3 protein results from TCRdb running MiXCR on the 5' RACE reads. The profile covers approximately 430,000 distinct CDR3 sequences, with more than 20% appearing a single time and about 12% taken by the ten largest. The clonotype was recovered from an adult woman who had mild COVID-19 (a few samples of this study predate the infection). Cell type and time point are not known. Specimen: PBMCs or a T cell subset sorted from them (not recorded which).

CDR3 in DNA: TGCGCCAGCAGCCGTACACCTCAGGGTAGGAGGCCCTACAATGAGCAGTTCTTC. It is translated as CASSRTPQGRRPYNEQFF. The chain combines TRBV5-1 with TRBJ2-1; D is perhaps TRBD1 or TRBD2 (5 bases each). The V gene's germline CDR1 is SGHRS and CDR2 YFSETQ. The V end lost 4 bases, the J end lost 2 bases, and 22 bases lay between the germline ends. This CDR3 has 18 amino acids.